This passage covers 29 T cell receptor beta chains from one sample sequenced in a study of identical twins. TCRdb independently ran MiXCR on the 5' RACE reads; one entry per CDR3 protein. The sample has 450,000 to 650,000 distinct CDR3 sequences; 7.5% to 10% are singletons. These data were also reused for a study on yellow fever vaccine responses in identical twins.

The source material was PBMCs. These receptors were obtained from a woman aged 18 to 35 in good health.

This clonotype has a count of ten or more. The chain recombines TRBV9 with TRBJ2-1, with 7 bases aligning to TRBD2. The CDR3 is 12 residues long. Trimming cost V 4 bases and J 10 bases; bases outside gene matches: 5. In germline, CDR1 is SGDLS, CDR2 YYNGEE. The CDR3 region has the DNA TGTGCCAGCAGCCTGGAGCGGGGAGAGCAGTTCTTC. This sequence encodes CASSLERGEQFF. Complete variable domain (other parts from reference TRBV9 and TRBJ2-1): DSGVTQTPKHLITATGQRVTLRCSPRSGDLSVYWYQQSLDQGLQFLIQYYNGEERAKGNILERFSAQQFPDLHSELNLSSLELGDSALYFCASSLERGEQFFGPGTRLTVL.

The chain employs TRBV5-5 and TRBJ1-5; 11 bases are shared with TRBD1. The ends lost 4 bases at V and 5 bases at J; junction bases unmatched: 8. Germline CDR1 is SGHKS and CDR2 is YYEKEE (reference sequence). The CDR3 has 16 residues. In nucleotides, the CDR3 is TGTGCCAGCAGCAACATAGGACAGGGGGCCTATCAGCCCCAGCATTTT. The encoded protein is CASSNIGQGAYQPQHF.

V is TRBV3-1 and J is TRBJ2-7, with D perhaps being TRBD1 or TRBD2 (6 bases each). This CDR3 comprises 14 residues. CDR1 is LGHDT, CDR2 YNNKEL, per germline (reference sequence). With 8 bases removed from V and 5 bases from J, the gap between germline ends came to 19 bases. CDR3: CASRGGQGRHEQYF. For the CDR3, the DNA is TGTGCCAGCCGTGGCGGGCAGGGGAGGCACGAGCAGTACTTC.

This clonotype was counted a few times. Written as DNA, the CDR3 is TGTGCCAGCAGTTCCCGGGGCGGTCTTTTAAGCGAGCAGTACTTC. Protein: CASSSRGGLLSEQYF. J is TRBJ2-7 and V is TRBV28; D may be TRBD1 or TRBD2 (5 bases each). V lost 4 bases, J lost 6 bases, and 19 bases lay in between. Germline-derived CDR1 and CDR2 are MDHEN and SYDVKM. The CDR3 extends over 15 amino acids. Full variable domain (outside the CDR3, taken from reference TRBV28 and TRBJ2-7): DVKVTQSSRYLVKRTGEKVFLECVQDMDHENMFWYRQDPGLGLRLIYFSYDVKMKEKGDIPEGYSVSREKKERFSLILESASTNQTSMYLCASSSRGGLLSEQYFGPGTRLTVT.

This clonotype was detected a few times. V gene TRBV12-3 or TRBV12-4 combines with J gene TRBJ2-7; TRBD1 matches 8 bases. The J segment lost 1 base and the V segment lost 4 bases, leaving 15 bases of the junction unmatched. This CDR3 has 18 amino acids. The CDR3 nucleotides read TGTGCCAGCAGTTCTACTCAGGGGGCTAATATTGGTTCCTACGAGCAGTACTTC. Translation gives CASSSTQGANIGSYEQYF.

The CDR3 reads CASSPRGREDTQYF. The DNA for the CDR3 is TGTGCCAGCAGCCCCCGAGGGCGGGAAGATACGCAGTATTTT. The chain recombines TRBV12-3 or TRBV12-4 with TRBJ2-3; TRBD2 is a possible D gene (6 bases). V lost 6 bases and J lost 5, with 15 bases in between. The CDR3 totals 14 residues.

CDR3 coding DNA: TGTGCCAGCAGCAGGACAGGGACAACCTACGAGCAGTACTTC. Its protein product is CASSRTGTTYEQYF. The chain links TRBV25-1 to TRBJ2-7; TRBD1 agrees at 8 bases. Germline CDR1 MGHDK, CDR2 SYGVNS. The CDR3 runs 14 residues. V shed 6 bases and J 2 bases; nucleotides not matched to a gene: 6.

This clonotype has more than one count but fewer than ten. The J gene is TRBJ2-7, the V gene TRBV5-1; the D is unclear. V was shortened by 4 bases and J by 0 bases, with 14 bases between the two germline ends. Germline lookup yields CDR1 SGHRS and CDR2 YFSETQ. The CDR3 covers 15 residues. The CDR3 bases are TGCGCCAGCAGCCTGATAGCCGATCCCTCCTACGAGCAGTACTTC. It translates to CASSLIADPSYEQYF. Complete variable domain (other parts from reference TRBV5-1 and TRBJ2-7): KAGVTQTPRYLIKTRGQQVTLSCSPISGHRSVSWYQQTPGQGLQFLFEYFSETQRNKGNFPGRFSGRQFSNSRSEMNVSTLELGDSALYLCASSLIADPSYEQYFGPGTRLTVT.

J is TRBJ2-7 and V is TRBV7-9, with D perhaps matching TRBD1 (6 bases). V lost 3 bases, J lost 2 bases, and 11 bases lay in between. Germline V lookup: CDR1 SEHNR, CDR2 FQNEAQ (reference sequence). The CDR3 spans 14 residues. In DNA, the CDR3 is TGTGCCAGCAGCTTTCCAGACAGGCCCTACGAGCAGTACTTC. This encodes CASSFPDRPYEQYF. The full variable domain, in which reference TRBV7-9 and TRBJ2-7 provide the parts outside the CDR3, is DTGVSQNPRHKITKRGQNVTFRCDPISEHNRLYWYRQTLGQGPEFLTYFQNEAQLEKSRLLSDRFSAERPKGSFSTLEIQRTEQGDSAMYLCASSFPDRPYEQYFGPGTRLTVT.

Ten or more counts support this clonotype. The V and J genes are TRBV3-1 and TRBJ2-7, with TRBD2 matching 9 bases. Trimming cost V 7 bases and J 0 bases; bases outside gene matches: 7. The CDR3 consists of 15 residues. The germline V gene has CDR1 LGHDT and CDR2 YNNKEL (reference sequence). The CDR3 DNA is TGTGCCAGCACCCGTAGCGGGGGCCCCTCCTACGAGCAGTACTTC. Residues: CASTRSGGPSYEQYF.

The CDR3 DNA sequence: TGCGCCAGCAGCTTGGCCATGGTAGGTGGGGCCAACGTCCTGACTTTC. Protein sequence: CASSLAMVGGANVLTF. The chain combines TRBV5-1 with TRBJ2-6; D not resolved. V was shortened by 0 bases and J by 3 bases, with 10 bases between the two germline ends. CDR3 length: 16 amino acids. Germline V gene data show CDR1 as SGHRS and CDR2 as YFSETQ.

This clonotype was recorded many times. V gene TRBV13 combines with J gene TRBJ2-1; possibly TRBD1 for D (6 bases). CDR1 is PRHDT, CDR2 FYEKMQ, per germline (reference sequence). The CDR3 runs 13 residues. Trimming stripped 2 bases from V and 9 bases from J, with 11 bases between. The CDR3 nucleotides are TGTGCCAGCAGCTTACCCAGGGGTAGTGAGCAGTTCTTC. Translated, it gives CASSLPRGSEQFF. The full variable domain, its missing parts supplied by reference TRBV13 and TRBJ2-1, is AAGVIQSPRHLIKEKRETATLKCYPIPRHDTVYWYQQGPGQDPQFLISFYEKMQSDKGSIPDRFSAQQFSDYHSELNMSSLELGDSALYFCASSLPRGSEQFFGPGTRLTVL.

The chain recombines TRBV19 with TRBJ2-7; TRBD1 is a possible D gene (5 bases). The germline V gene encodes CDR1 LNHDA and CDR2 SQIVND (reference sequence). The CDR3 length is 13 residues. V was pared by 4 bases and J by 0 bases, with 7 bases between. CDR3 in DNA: TGTGCCAGTAGTACAGGGTTCTCCTACGAGCAGTACTTC. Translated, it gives CASSTGFSYEQYF.

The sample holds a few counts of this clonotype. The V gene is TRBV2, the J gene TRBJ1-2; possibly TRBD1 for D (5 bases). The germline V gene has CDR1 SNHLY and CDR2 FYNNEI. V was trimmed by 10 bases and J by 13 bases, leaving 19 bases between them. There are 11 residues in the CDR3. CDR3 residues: CATTQAGFGTF. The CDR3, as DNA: TGTGCCACCACACAGGCGGGCTTCGGCACCTTC.

In DNA, the CDR3 is TGTGCCAGCAGAGAGACAGGCTATGGCTACACCTTC. Translated, it gives CASRETGYGYTF. This chain joins TRBV6-2 or TRBV6-3 and TRBJ1-2, with D perhaps matching TRBD1 (6 bases). The CDR3 runs to 12 residues. V shed 6 bases and J shed 4 bases, with 9 bases lying between them. Germline CDR1 MNHEY, CDR2 SVGEGT.

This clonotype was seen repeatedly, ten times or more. CDR3 nucleotides: TGTGCCAGCGGACAGGGGGGCAATGAAAAACTGTTTTTT. This gives the protein CASGQGGNEKLFF. This chain connects TRBV10-3 to TRBJ1-4, with 10 nucleotides matching TRBD1. The CDR3 length is 13 residues. Trimming removed 10 bases from V and 5 bases from J; junction bases left unmatched: 4. Germline CDR1 and CDR2: ENHRY and SYGVKD.

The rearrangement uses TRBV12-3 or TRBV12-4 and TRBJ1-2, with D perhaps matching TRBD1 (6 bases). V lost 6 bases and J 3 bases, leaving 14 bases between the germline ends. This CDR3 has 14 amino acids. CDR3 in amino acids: CASSRQVEDYGYTF. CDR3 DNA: TGTGCCAGCAGCCGACAGGTGGAGGACTATGGCTACACCTTC.

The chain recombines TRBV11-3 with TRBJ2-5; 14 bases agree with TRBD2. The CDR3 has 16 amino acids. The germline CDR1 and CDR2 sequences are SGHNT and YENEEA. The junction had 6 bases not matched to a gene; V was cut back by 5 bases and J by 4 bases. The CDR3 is CASSHQTSGRGETQYF. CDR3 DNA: TGTGCCAGCAGCCATCAGACTAGCGGGAGGGGAGAGACCCAGTACTTC.

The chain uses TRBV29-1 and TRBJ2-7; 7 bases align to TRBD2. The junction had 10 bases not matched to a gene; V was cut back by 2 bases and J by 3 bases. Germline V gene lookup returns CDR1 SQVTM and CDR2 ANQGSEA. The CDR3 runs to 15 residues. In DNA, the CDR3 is TGCAGCGTTGAATTATCGGGGAGGGCCGGCTACGAGCAGTACTTC. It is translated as CSVELSGRAGYEQYF.

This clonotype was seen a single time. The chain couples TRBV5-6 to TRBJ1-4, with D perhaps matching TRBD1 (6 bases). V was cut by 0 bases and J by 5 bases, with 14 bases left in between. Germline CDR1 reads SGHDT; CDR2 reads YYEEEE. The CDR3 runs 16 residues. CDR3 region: CASSLGWTVQNEKLFF. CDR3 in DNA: TGTGCCAGCAGCTTGGGATGGACAGTCCAGAATGAAAAACTGTTTTTT.

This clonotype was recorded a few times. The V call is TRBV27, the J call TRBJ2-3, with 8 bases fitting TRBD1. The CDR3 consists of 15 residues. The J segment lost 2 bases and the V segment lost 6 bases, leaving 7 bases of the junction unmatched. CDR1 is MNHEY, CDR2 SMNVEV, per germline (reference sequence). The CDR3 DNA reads TGTGCCAGCAGCCCTCGGACAGGGAACACAGATACGCAGTATTTT. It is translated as CASSPRTGNTDTQYF.

The CDR3 DNA follows: TGCAGTGCTCCCCGGCAGGGAGTAGGGAGAGGGACTGAAGCTTTCTTT. It specifies CSAPRQGVGRGTEAFF. The chain recombines TRBV20-1 with TRBJ1-1, with D tentatively TRBD1 (5 bases). The length of the CDR3 is 16 residues. Germline values: CDR1 DFQATT, CDR2 SNEGSKA (reference sequence). V gave up 5 bases and J gave up 5 bases, with 24 bases separating them.

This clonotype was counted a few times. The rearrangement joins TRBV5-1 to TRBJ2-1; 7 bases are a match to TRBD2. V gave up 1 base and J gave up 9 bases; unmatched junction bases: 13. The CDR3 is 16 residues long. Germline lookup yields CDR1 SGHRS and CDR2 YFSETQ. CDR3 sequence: CASSLPSSGEEVEQFF. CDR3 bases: TGCGCCAGCAGCTTGCCTTCTAGCGGAGAGGAGGTTGAGCAGTTCTTC. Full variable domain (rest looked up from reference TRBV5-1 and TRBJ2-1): KAGVTQTPRYLIKTRGQQVTLSCSPISGHRSVSWYQQTPGQGLQFLFEYFSETQRNKGNFPGRFSGRQFSNSRSEMNVSTLELGDSALYLCASSLPSSGEEVEQFFGPGTRLTVL.

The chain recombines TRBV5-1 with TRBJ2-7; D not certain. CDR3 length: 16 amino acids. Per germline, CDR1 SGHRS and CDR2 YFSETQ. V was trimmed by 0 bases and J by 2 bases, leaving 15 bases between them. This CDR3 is CASSLAVGPIPYEQYF. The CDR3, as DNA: TGCGCCAGCAGCTTGGCCGTTGGACCGATTCCCTACGAGCAGTACTTC.

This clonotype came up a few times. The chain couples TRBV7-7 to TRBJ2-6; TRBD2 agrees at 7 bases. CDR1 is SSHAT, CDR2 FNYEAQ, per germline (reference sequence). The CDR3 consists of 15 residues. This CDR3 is CASASGGAGANVLTF. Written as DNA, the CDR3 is TGTGCTAGCGCCTCTGGGGGGGCTGGGGCCAACGTCCTGACTTTC.

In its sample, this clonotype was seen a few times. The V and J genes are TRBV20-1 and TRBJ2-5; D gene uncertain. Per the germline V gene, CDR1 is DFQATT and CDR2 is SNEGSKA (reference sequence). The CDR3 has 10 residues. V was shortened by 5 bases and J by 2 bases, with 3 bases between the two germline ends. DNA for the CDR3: TGCAGTGCTGCTCAAGAGACCCAGTACTTC. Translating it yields CSAAQETQYF.

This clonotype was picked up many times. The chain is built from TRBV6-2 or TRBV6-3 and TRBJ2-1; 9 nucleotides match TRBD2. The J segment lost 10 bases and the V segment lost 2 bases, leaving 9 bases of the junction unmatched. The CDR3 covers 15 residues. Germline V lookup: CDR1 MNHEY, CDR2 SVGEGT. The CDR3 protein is CASSYGAGGPEEQFF. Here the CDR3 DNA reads TGTGCCAGCAGTTACGGGGCGGGAGGGCCAGAGGAGCAGTTCTTC.

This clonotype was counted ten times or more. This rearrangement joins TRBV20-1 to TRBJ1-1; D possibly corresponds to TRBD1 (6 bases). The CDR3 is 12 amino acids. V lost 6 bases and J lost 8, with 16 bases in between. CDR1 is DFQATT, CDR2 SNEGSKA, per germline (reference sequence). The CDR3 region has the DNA TGCAGTGCGGGAGGGGGTGGACCAGAAGCTTTCTTT. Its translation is CSAGGGGPEAFF.

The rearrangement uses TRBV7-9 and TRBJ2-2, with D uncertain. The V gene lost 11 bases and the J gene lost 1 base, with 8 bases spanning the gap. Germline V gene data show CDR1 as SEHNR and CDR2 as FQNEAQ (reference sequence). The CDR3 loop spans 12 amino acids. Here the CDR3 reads CAWQQNTGELFF. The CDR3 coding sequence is TGTGCCTGGCAGCAGAACACCGGGGAGCTGTTTTTT.